This T cell receptor beta chain stems from a study of OX40 agonist ivuxolimab in advanced cancers. For context, the study as a whole: Ivuxolimab was a fully human IgG2 agonistic monoclonal antibody targeting the costimulatory receptor OX40 (CD134). Three dose-escalation patients achieved partial responses, one with hepatocellular carcinoma and two with cutaneous melanoma. Prior anti-PD-1, anti-PD-L1 or anti-CTLA-4 therapy was permitted, and about 40% of dose-escalation patients had received checkpoint inhibitors. In the dose-escalation cohort, 70% to 85% of patients were male, and the mean age was approximately 64 years, with a range of about 20 to 90. The monotherapy dose-escalation portion (N of about 50 patients) of the phase I ivuxolimab trial is reported in the paper. Intravenous ivuxolimab was administered to patients every 2 weeks at six dose levels: 0.01, 0.1, 0.3, 1.5, 3 and 10 mg/kg. The purpose of peripheral TCRbeta sequencing was to test whether ivuxolimab changed TCR sequence diversity and led to clonal T-cell expansion. Of the 50 to 55 dose-escalation patients, hepatocellular carcinoma was present in about 20, melanoma in around 15, renal cell carcinoma in 9 and head and neck cancer in 9.

On the study overall, not on this receptor specifically: Low levels of normalized T-cell clonal expansion were also seen in some patients who did not respond. At doses of 0.1 to 3.0 mg/kg, clonal expansion of both CD4+ and CD8+ blood T cells was observed from baseline to week 6. The antigen specificity of the clonally expanded peripheral T cells was not determined. After ivuxolimab, expanded clones were on average more numerous among CD8+ T cells than among CD4+ T cells. Partial responders in the 0.1-3.0 mg/kg groups had among the lowest normalized peripheral clonal expansion, especially among CD8+ T cells.

For sequencing of the TCRbeta CDR3 region, genomic DNA was extracted from the sorted cells. The immunoSEQ Assay was used to sequence the TCRbeta CDR3 regions. Entries here come from immuneACCESS through TCRdb and include only in-frame sequences with V and J called. Some clones fail to appear in such tables; in the studies checked, an unresolved V gene covers under half of the shortfall, and the cause of the remainder is unknown. This sample is represented by approximately 77,000 clones; 92% of them were singletons. The ten largest account for approximately 0.56% of the sample. The CDR3 holds 12 amino acids from the cysteine to the phenylalanine. Here the CDR3 DNA is all that survives: 36 bases in frame from base 1. As for this clone: The antigen it binds to is not known. The input lacks base qualities; no much larger clone sits a single base away.

Patients with a history of autoimmune disease or receiving systemic immunosuppression were excluded from the trial. Peripheral blood for TCR sequencing was drawn from every dose cohort at baseline, at cycle 4 day 1 and at cycle 7 day 1. The samples were taken from a phase I, first-in-human, multicenter, open-label dose-escalation trial of ivuxolimab. Adults with locally advanced or metastatic melanoma, renal cell, hepatocellular, or head and neck squamous cell carcinoma were enrolled in the trial. Before TCR sequencing, CD4+ T cells and CD8+ T cells from peripheral blood were sorted into separate populations.

The TCR comes from an adult with an advanced solid tumor such as melanoma, head and neck, liver or kidney cancer. The rearranged segments are TRBV21-1 and TRBJ1-2. TRBV21-1 is shown as a pseudogene. The specimen was CD4+ or CD8+ T cells sorted from blood, collected in a trial of the OX40 agonist ivuxolimab. The DNA sequence is TGTGCCAGCATGCCCTTGATCTATGGCTACACCTTC. This encodes CASMPLIYGYTF.